Each of the 27 T cell receptor beta chains below was sequenced from the same sample in a study of control samples from healthy donors and cancer patients. Method: immunoSEQ multiplex PCR; TCRdb's copy keeps in-frame clones and lacks some. The table shows fewer than 200,000 clones, with about 86% occurring only once. Sequenced input: blood. The source of these receptors is a woman aged 25 to 39 in good health.

The rearrangement links TRBV11-2 to TRBJ2-7, with D perhaps matching TRBD1 (5 bases). This CDR3 contains 13 residues. Looked up from germline, CDR1 is SGHAT and CDR2 is FQNNGV. V was cut by 8 bases and J by 3 bases, with 14 bases left in between. The CDR3 coding sequence is TGTGCCAGCGGAAGAAACCAGGGCTACGAGCAGTACGTC. This translates into CASGRNQGYEQYV.

Regarding this clone: The sample carries other DNA sequences with the same CDR3. V gene TRBV29-1 combines with J gene TRBJ2-5; weak D call: TRBD1 (7 bases). Germline assignment: CDR1 SQVTM and CDR2 ANQGSEA. With 6 bases removed from V and 4 bases from J, the gap between germline ends came to 12 bases. CDR3 size: 12 residues. In DNA form, the CDR3 reads TGCAGCGTCCAGGGGGGTCGAGAGACCCAGTACTTC. Translated, it gives CSVQGGRETQYF.

The chain uses TRBV5-6 and TRBJ2-1; D not certain. V lost 5 bases and J lost 7, with 10 bases in between. CDR1 is SGHDT, CDR2 YYEEEE, per germline. This CDR3 is 12 amino acids long. The CDR3 is CASSHPRNEQFF. The CDR3 DNA is TGTGCCAGCAGTCACCCCAGAAATGAGCAGTTCTTC. The entire variable domain, with the rest obtained from reference TRBV5-6 and TRBJ2-1, is as follows: DAGVTQSPTHLIKTRGQQVTLRCSPKSGHDTVSWYQQALGQGPQFIFQYYEEEERQRGNFPDRFSGHQFPNYSSELNVNALLLGDSALYLCASSHPRNEQFFGPGTRLTVL.

The genes are TRBV20-1 and TRBJ1-1; a possible D gene is TRBD1 (6 bases). The germline CDR1 and CDR2 sequences are DFQATT and SNEGSKA (reference sequence). The CDR3 has 13 residues. The ends were cut back, 3 bases at V and 5 bases at J, with 13 bases in the middle. CDR3: CSASRAGATEAFF. DNA for the CDR3: TGCAGTGCTAGTAGGGCAGGGGCGACTGAAGCTTTCTTT.

The chain has TRBV2 and TRBJ2-4; D unclear. Germline V gene lookup returns CDR1 SNHLY and CDR2 FYNNEI. The CDR3 runs to 15 residues. V was clipped by 2 bases and J by 1 base, with 9 bases between them. CDR3: CASSELGRAKNIQYF. In DNA, the CDR3 is TGTGCCAGCAGTGAATTAGGTCGGGCCAAAAACATTCAGTACTTC.

The genes are TRBV3-1 (or the pseudogene TRBV3-2) and TRBJ2-5; tentatively, D is TRBD2 (5 bases). The CDR3 is 11 residues long. V was cut by 3 bases and J by 9 bases, with 8 bases left in between. From germline, CDR1 is LGHDT and CDR2 YNNKEL (reference sequence). CDR3 sequence reads: CASSQAGAQYF. In nucleotides, the CDR3 is TGTGCCAGCAGCCAGGCCGGGGCCCAGTACTTC.

This rearrangement joins TRBV28 to TRBJ1-5; TRBD1 agrees at 7 bases. The junction had 14 bases not matched to a gene; V was cut back by 6 bases and J by 6 bases. Germline values: CDR1 MDHEN, CDR2 SYDVKM. The CDR3 has 16 residues. CDR3 in DNA: TGTGCCAGCAGGACTTACTTCGACAGGGCCCGTCAGCCCCAGCATTTT. Amino acids: CASRTYFDRARQPQHF.

V is TRBV29-1 and J is TRBJ1-1; no clear D. Trimming left V 5 bases short and J 10 bases short, with 11 bases between. Germline-derived CDR1 and CDR2 are SQVTM and ANQGSEA. The CDR3 extends over 10 amino acids. The CDR3 DNA reads TGCAGCGTTTCACGATTTGGAGCTTTCTTT. Its translation: CSVSRFGAFF. Looking up the rest from reference TRBV29-1 and TRBJ1-1 gives the full variable domain: SAVISQKPSRDICQRGTSLTIQCQVDSQVTMMFWYRQQPGQSLTLIATANQGSEATYESGFVIDKFPISRPNLTFSTLTVSNMSPEDSSIYLCSVSRFGAFFGQGTRLTVV.

DNA of the CDR3: TGTGCCAGCAGCTCCCCGGCAGGGGGCGCCTATGGCTACACCTTC. Translated, it gives CASSSPAGGAYGYTF. This chain uses TRBV7-9 with TRBJ1-2; 8 bases line up with TRBD1. V was clipped by 4 bases and J by 4 bases; unmatched bases: 8. CDR3 length: 15 amino acids. CDR1 is SEHNR, CDR2 FQNEAQ, per germline (reference sequence).

The genes are TRBV5-1 and TRBJ1-5, with D tentatively TRBD1 (5 bases). There are 15 residues in the CDR3. Trimming removed 0 bases from V and 8 bases from J, with 15 bases in between. CDR1 and CDR2 from the germline V gene are SGHRS and YFSETQ. The CDR3 here is CASSLGTGGREPQHF. In DNA form, the CDR3 reads TGCGCCAGCAGCTTGGGGACGGGGGGTAGGGAGCCCCAGCATTTT.

The V and J genes are TRBV5-1 and TRBJ1-5, with 8 bases fitting TRBD1. This CDR3 region has 15 residues. After removal of 4 bases from V and 5 bases from J, the junction contained 8 bases not matched to a gene. Germline V gene sequence: CDR1 SGHRS, CDR2 YFSETQ. The CDR3: CASSPRTGNDQPQHF. The CDR3 region has the DNA TGCGCCAGCAGCCCCCGGACAGGGAACGATCAGCCCCAGCATTTT.

This sequence joins TRBV5-1 and TRBJ2-3; TRBD2 agrees at 9 bases. V shed 3 bases, J shed 7 bases, and the junction held 18 bases outside the gene matches. There are 18 residues in the CDR3. Germline V lookup: CDR1 SGHRS, CDR2 YFSETQ. CDR3 protein: CASSSDRGRARSEYTQYF. The CDR3 nucleotides read TGCGCCAGCAGCTCGGACCGCGGGAGGGCCCGTAGCGAATATACGCAGTATTTT.

The chain is built from TRBV28 and TRBJ1-5; D might be TRBD1 (5 bases). In germline, CDR1 is MDHEN, CDR2 SYDVKM. CDR3 length equals 16 residues. The ends were cut back, 3 bases at V and 1 base at J, with 13 bases in the middle. CDR3 amino acids: CASSFDGGGSNQPQHF. In DNA, the CDR3 is TGTGCCAGCAGTTTTGACGGGGGGGGGAGCAATCAGCCCCAGCATTTT.

The rearrangement joins TRBV7-2 to TRBJ1-1; D call uncertain. Germline-derived CDR1 and CDR2 are SGHTA and FQGNSA. The CDR3 is 14 residues long. V lost 2 bases to trimming and J lost 0 bases, with 7 bases between them. DNA of the CDR3: TGTGCCAGCAGCTTACACGGGATGAACACTGAAGCTTTCTTT. This codes for CASSLHGMNTEAFF.

This chain uses TRBV6-2 or TRBV6-3 with TRBJ2-2; D not resolved. Trimming left V 6 bases short and J 4 bases short, with 9 bases between. Germline V lookup: CDR1 MNHEY, CDR2 SVGEGT. This CDR3 has 13 amino acids. The CDR3 nucleotides are TGTGCCAGCAGCTCTATTAGCACCGGGGAGCTGTTTTTT. Encoded protein: CASSSISTGELFF.

This chain joins TRBV5-6 and TRBJ2-7, with D perhaps matching TRBD1 (5 bases). The CDR3 loop spans 13 amino acids. The germline V and J ends were trimmed by 2 bases and 3 bases, with 9 bases remaining between them. Germline lookup yields CDR1 SGHDT and CDR2 YYEEEE. CDR3 sequence reads: CASSLGAGYEQYV. DNA of the CDR3: TGTGCCAGCAGCTTAGGGGCCGGCTACGAGCAGTACGTC.

This chain uses TRBV19 with TRBJ2-5; D is possibly TRBD1 or TRBD2 (5 bases each). Germline values: CDR1 LNHDA, CDR2 SQIVND (reference sequence). V dropped 4 bases and J dropped 5 bases, with 17 bases sitting between them. The length of the CDR3 is 15 residues. CDR3 sequence: CASSTRGERGETQYF. The CDR3 nucleotides are TGTGCCAGTAGTACCCGAGGGGAGCGAGGGGAGACCCAGTACTTC.

This chain connects TRBV6-6 to TRBJ2-1, with D uncertain. CDR3 size: 15 residues. V gave up 6 bases and J gave up 3 bases, with 15 bases separating them. Germline V CDR1 and CDR2: MNHNY, SVGAGI (reference sequence). The CDR3 coding sequence is TGTGCCAGCAGGGATACACAGAGAGTCTACAATGAGCAGTTCTTC. Translation: CASRDTQRVYNEQFF.

The rearrangement joins TRBV3-1 (or the pseudogene TRBV3-2) to TRBJ2-5; a weak D match, TRBD1 (5 bases). Trimming removed 0 bases from V and 3 bases from J, with 14 bases in between. Germline V gene sequence: CDR1 LGHDT, CDR2 YNNKEL (reference sequence). The CDR3 runs to 16 residues. CDR3 bases: TGTGCCAGCAGCCAAGATGGAACAGGTTTGGAAGAGACCCAGTACTTC. This encodes CASSQDGTGLEETQYF.

This clone has just a few counts. J is TRBJ2-6 and V is TRBV5-1; D is undetermined. V gave up 2 bases and J gave up 2 bases, with 5 bases separating them. Germline loops: CDR1 SGHRS, CDR2 YFSETQ. The CDR3 covers 14 residues. The CDR3 loop is CASSFLAGANVLTF. CDR3 nucleotides: TGCGCCAGCAGCTTTCTTGCTGGGGCCAACGTCCTGACTTTC.

The chain joins TRBV29-1 to TRBJ1-1; D is ambiguous. The germline V gene encodes CDR1 SQVTM and CDR2 ANQGSEA. V lost 5 bases to trimming and J lost 0 bases, with 13 bases between them. The CDR3 is made up of 14 amino acids. The chain's CDR3 is CSVQRDPMNTEAFF. In nucleotides, the CDR3 is TGCAGCGTTCAGAGGGATCCCATGAACACTGAAGCTTTCTTT.

This chain uses TRBV7-2 with TRBJ1-1; 7 bases line up with TRBD1. CDR1 SGHTA and CDR2 FQGNSA come from the germline V gene. The J segment lost 0 bases and the V segment lost 5 bases, leaving 6 bases of the junction unmatched. The CDR3 contains 15 residues. Here the CDR3 DNA reads TGTGCCAGCAGCCCACCGACAGGGATGAACACTGAAGCTTTCTTT. Residues: CASSPPTGMNTEAFF.

The chain uses TRBV5-6 and TRBJ1-1, with 7 bases lining up with TRBD1. The CDR3 runs to 15 residues. The V segment lost 0 bases and the J segment 7 bases; nucleotides outside the gene matches: 9. CDR1 and CDR2 (germline): SGHDT, YYEEEE. The CDR3, as DNA: TGTGCCAGCAGCTTGGCCGGGGAGGGGGCTGGTGAAGCTTTCTTT. The encoded protein is CASSLAGEGAGEAFF.

This chain links TRBV18 with TRBJ2-5; 13 nucleotides match TRBD2. Germline CDR1 KGHSH, CDR2 LQKENI. The trim removed 1 base at V and 0 bases at J, leaving 2 bases unmatched. CDR3 length equals 17 residues. The CDR3, as DNA: TGTGCCAGCTCACCACGGACTAGCGGGGGTGACCAAGAGACCCAGTACTTC. Translation: CASSPRTSGGDQETQYF. The full variable domain, with the rest looked up from reference TRBV18 and TRBJ2-5, is NAGVMQNPRHLVRRRGQEARLRCSPMKGHSHVYWYRQLPEEGLKFMVYLQKENIIDESGMPKERFSAEFPKEGPSILRIQQVVRGDSAAYFCASSPRTSGGDQETQYFGPGTRLLVL.

A single count supports this clone. The genes are TRBV6-5 and TRBJ2-7, with 10 bases identical to TRBD2. This CDR3 region has 15 residues. The germline V gene has CDR1 MNHEY and CDR2 SVGAGI. Trimming took 5 bases from V and 2 from J; bases not matched to a gene: 6. The CDR3 DNA follows: TGTGCCAGCAGTCTACGACTAGCGGGTCCCTACGAGCAGTACGTC. Amino acid sequence: CASSLRLAGPYEQYV.

The V gene is TRBV5-6, the J gene TRBJ1-5, with a weak D call TRBD1 (5 bases). The germline gives CDR1 SGHDT, CDR2 YYEEEE. CDR3 length: 14 amino acids. With 2 bases removed from V and 1 base from J, the gap between germline ends came to 7 bases. CDR3 nucleotides: TGTGCCAGCAGCTTTGGGGCGAGCAATCAGCCCCAGCATTTT. Translation: CASSFGASNQPQHF.

The chain carries TRBV7-9 and TRBJ2-3; D gene uncertain. This CDR3 contains 12 residues. The germline V and J ends were trimmed by 4 bases and 0 bases, with 2 bases remaining between them. CDR1 SEHNR and CDR2 FQNEAQ come from the germline V gene (reference sequence). The CDR3 reads CASSSSTDTQYF. The CDR3 region has the DNA TGTGCCAGCAGCTCGAGCACAGATACGCAGTATTTT.